Listed below are T cell receptor beta chains from one sample, sequenced in a study of blood T cell repertoires in COVID-19. The protocol was immunoSEQ multiplex PCR, while the TCRdb copy is restricted to in-frame clones and leaves out a portion. The table has about 74,000 clones, approximately 86% seen once. The sequencing sample was made of peripheral blood. The source of these receptors is a woman of 80 years or more with active or convalescent COVID-19. CDR3s include the opening cysteine and the closing phenylalanine or tryptophan. The D gene is left open where the match is weak. Part of the rows lack a size; the others show once, few, many or a class for expanded clones.

V gene	J gene	CDR3 length	D gene	clone size	CDR3 protein	CDR3 DNA
TRBV6-2/TRBV6-3	TRBJ2-7	18	TRBD2	NA	CASSQGRRGSGRFYEQYF	TGTGCCAGCAGTCAAGGCCGTAGGGGTAGCGGGAGGTTCTACGAGCAGTACTTC
TRBV5-1	TRBJ1-5	16	NA	NA	CASSLEGGGPNQPQHF	TGCGCCAGCAGCTTGGAGGGGGGAGGGCCCAATCAGCCCCAGCATTTT
TRBV5-1	TRBJ1-5	15	TRBD1	NA	CASSPGTGVNQPQHF	TGCGCCAGCAGCCCCGGGACAGGGGTAAATCAGCCCCAGCATTTT
TRBV7-8	TRBJ1-3	16	TRBD1	NA	CASSLGDRGLGNTIYF	TGTGCCAGCAGCTTAGGGGACAGGGGGCTGGGAAACACCATATATTTT
TRBV19	TRBJ1-2	15	NA	NA	CASSIAAGANYGYTF	TGTGCCAGTAGTATTGCGGCAGGGGCTAACTATGGCTACACCTTC
TRBV5-5	TRBJ2-7	14	NA	NA	CASSLQVFSYEQYF	TGTGCCAGCAGCTTACAGGTATTCTCCTACGAGCAGTACTTC
TRBV3-1/TRBV3-2	TRBJ2-2	15	TRBD1	once	CASRGGQGWTGELFF	TGTGCCAGCAGGGGCGGACAGGGGTGGACCGGGGAGCTGTTTTTT
TRBV25-1	TRBJ2-5	15	NA	NA	CASSESGAGPETQYF	TGTGCCAGCAGTGAATCTGGGGCGGGGCCAGAGACCCAGTACTTC
TRBV4-3	TRBJ2-2	18	TRBD2	NA	CASSQRGLAEANTGELFF	TGCGCCAGCAGCCAAAGGGGACTAGCGGAAGCGAACACCGGGGAGCTGTTTTTT
TRBV19	TRBJ1-5	14	TRBD1	NA	CASSTTGGNQPQHF	TGTGCCAGTAGTACCACAGGGGGGAATCAGCCCCAGCATTTT
TRBV6-5	TRBJ1-1	13	NA	NA	CASTLQLNTEAFF	TGTGCCAGCACATTACAGCTGAACACTGAAGCTTTCTTT
TRBV9	TRBJ2-1	17	TRBD2	NA	CASSVGQRGSSYNEQFF	TGTGCCAGCAGCGTAGGTCAACGCGGGAGCTCCTACAATGAGCAGTTCTTC
TRBV19	TRBJ1-2	15	NA	few	CASSPPLGQSYGYTF	TGTGCCAGTAGTCCCCCCTTAGGACAGAGCTATGGCTACACCTTC
TRBV1	TRBJ1-4	15	NA	medium-sized	CTSSQDDRDNEKLFF	TGCACCAGCAGCCAAGACGACAGGGATAATGAAAAACTGTTTTTT
TRBV12-5	TRBJ1-6	16	TRBD1	NA	CASGSRDRDDNSPLHF	TGTGCTAGTGGTTCCCGGGACAGGGACGATAATTCACCCCTCCACTTT
TRBV7-9	TRBJ1-2	14	NA	few	CASSLSGSNYGYTF	TGTGCCAGCAGCTTATCCGGTTCTAACTATGGCTACACCTTC
TRBV19	TRBJ1-2	12	NA	NA	CASSQGFYGYTF	TGTGCCAGTAGCCAGGGGTTTTATGGCTACACCTTC
TRBV10-1	TRBJ2-1	14	TRBD1	NA	CASSGGQVDNEQFF	TGCGCCAGCAGTGGGGGACAGGTAGACAATGAGCAGTTCTTC
TRBV19	TRBJ1-1	14	TRBD1	NA	CASSTGQGNTEAFF	TGTGCCAGTAGTACCGGACAGGGAAACACTGAAGCTTTCTTT
TRBV7-2	TRBJ2-5	16	TRBD1	once	CASSPQTGGVEKTQYF	TGTGCCAGCAGCCCCCAGACAGGGGGCGTGGAGAAGACCCAGTACTTC
TRBV7-3	TRBJ2-1	15	TRBD1	once	CASSQGAENYNEQFF	TGTGCCAGCAGCCAGGGGGCGGAAAACTACAATGAGCAGTTCTTC
TRBV19	TRBJ2-3	14	TRBD2	NA	CASRAGFYTDTQYF	TGTGCCAGTAGAGCGGGATTCTACACAGATACGCAGTATTTT
TRBV7-9	TRBJ1-3	16	NA	NA	CASSPSGGSAGNTIYF	TGTGCCAGCAGCCCCTCCGGGGGAAGTGCTGGAAACACCATATATTTT
TRBV7-8	TRBJ1-3	15	TRBD1	NA	CASSSRTGTGNTIYF	TGTGCCAGCAGCTCCAGGACAGGGACTGGAAACACCATATATTTT
TRBV4-1	TRBJ2-6	19	TRBD2	NA	CASSQVGLAGGSGANVLTF	TGCGCCAGCAGCCAAGTTGGGCTAGCGGGAGGATCGGGGGCCAACGTCCTGACTTTC
TRBV19	TRBJ2-2	14	NA	NA	CASSIGPNTGELFF	TGTGCCAGTAGTATAGGGCCCAACACCGGGGAGCTGTTTTTT
TRBV4-1	TRBJ1-4	13	NA	NA	CASSQGPYEKLFF	TGCGCCAGCAGCCAGGGGCCTTATGAAAAACTGTTTTTT
TRBV28	TRBJ2-3	16	TRBD1	NA	CASNPRWDRGFDTQYF	TGTGCCAGCAACCCTAGGTGGGACAGGGGATTTGATACGCAGTATTTT
TRBV3-1/TRBV3-2	TRBJ2-7	15	TRBD1	once	CASSLRGDRSGEQYF	TGTGCCAGCAGCCTAAGGGGGGACAGGAGTGGAGAGCAGTACTTC
TRBV9	TRBJ2-1	15	TRBD2	once	CASTSGGTAYNEQFF	TGTGCCAGCACCTCGGGGGGGACCGCCTACAATGAGCAGTTCTTC
TRBV7-9	TRBJ2-7	16	TRBD2	NA	CASSLPGREASYEQYF	TGTGCCAGCAGCTTACCGGGGCGGGAGGCTTCCTACGAGCAGTACTTC
TRBV6-1	TRBJ1-6	15	TRBD1	NA	CASSRTGIMASPLHF	TGTGCCAGCAGTAGGACAGGCATAATGGCTTCACCCCTCCACTTT
TRBV5-1	TRBJ1-1	15	NA	NA	CASSLVQSGSTEAFF	TGCGCCAGCAGCTTGGTGCAGTCTGGCAGCACTGAAGCTTTCTTT
TRBV12-3/TRBV12-4	TRBJ1-6	13	TRBD1	NA	CASRAQGVSPLHF	TGTGCCAGCAGAGCTCAGGGGGTTTCACCCCTCCACTTT
TRBV20-1	TRBJ2-1	15	TRBD1	NA	CSASDRGYSYNEQFF	TGCAGTGCTAGTGACAGGGGTTATTCCTACAATGAGCAGTTCTTC
TRBV5-5	TRBJ2-1	19	TRBD2	NA	CASSARGSGRAYGYNEQFF	TGTGCCAGCAGCGCCCGAGGTAGCGGGAGGGCCTACGGTTACAATGAGCAGTTCTTC
TRBV9	TRBJ1-2	14	NA	NA	CASSVDPGNYGYTF	TGTGCCAGCAGCGTAGACCCCGGGAACTATGGCTACACCTTC
TRBV24-1	TRBJ2-2	13	NA	NA	CATTAAHGGELFF	TGTGCCACTACCGCGGCCCATGGGGGGGAGCTGTTTTTT
TRBV9	TRBJ1-1	13	NA	NA	CASSADSSTEAFF	TGTGCCAGCAGCGCGGACAGTTCCACTGAAGCTTTCTTT
TRBV19	TRBJ1-1	13	NA	NA	CASSIGGEGEAFF	TGTGCCAGTAGTATTGGGGGGGAAGGTGAAGCTTTCTTT
TRBV20-1	TRBJ2-5	12	NA	once	CSASREGETQYF	TGCAGTGCTAGTCGGGAAGGAGAGACCCAGTACTTC
TRBV18	TRBJ1-3	17	TRBD1	NA	CASAGTGDVLSGNTIYF	TGTGCCAGCGCCGGGACAGGGGACGTACTATCTGGAAACACCATATATTTT
TRBV6-5	TRBJ1-2	14	TRBD1	NA	CASSYYRGQRGYTF	TGTGCCAGCAGTTACTACAGGGGCCAGCGGGGCTACACCTTC
TRBV2	TRBJ2-6	16	NA	NA	CASSEGLHSGANVLTF	TGTGCCAGCAGTGAGGGGCTCCACTCTGGGGCCAACGTCCTGACTTTC
TRBV19	TRBJ2-3	15	TRBD2	NA	CASNPAGGLSDTQYF	TGTGCCAGTAATCCAGCGGGAGGTTTATCGGATACGCAGTATTTT
TRBV27	TRBJ1-1	13	NA	NA	CASSRATVTEAFF	TGTGCTAGTTCGAGGGCCACCGTGACTGAAGCTTTCTTT
TRBV5-1	TRBJ1-3	16	NA	NA	CASSLDHPGIGNTIYF	TGCGCCAGCAGCTTGGACCACCCAGGGATTGGAAACACCATATATTTT
TRBV27	TRBJ2-5	15	TRBD1	NA	CASSSGDRGSETQYF	TGTGCCAGCAGTTCCGGGGACAGGGGAAGCGAGACCCAGTACTTC
TRBV19	TRBJ2-1	17	TRBD2	once	CASRGLAGASSYNEQFF	TGTGCCAGTAGGGGACTAGCGGGGGCTAGCTCCTACAATGAGCAGTTCTTC
TRBV5-6	TRBJ2-3	18	TRBD2	NA	CASSFRTSGAFSTDTQYF	TGTGCCAGCAGCTTCCGGACTAGCGGGGCCTTCAGCACAGATACGCAGTATTTT